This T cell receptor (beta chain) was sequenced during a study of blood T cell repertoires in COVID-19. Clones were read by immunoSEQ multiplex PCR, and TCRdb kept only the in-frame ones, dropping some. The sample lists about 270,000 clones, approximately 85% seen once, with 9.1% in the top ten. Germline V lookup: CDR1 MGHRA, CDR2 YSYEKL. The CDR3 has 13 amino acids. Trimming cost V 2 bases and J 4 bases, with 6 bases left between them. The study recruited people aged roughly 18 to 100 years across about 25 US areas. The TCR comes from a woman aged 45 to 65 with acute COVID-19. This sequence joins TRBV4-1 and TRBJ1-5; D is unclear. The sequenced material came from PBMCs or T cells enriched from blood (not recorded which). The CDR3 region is CASSQQDNQPQHF. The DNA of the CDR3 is TGCGCCAGCAGCCAACAGGATAATCAGCCCCAGCATTTT.